This TCR beta chain was captured by sequencing in a study of T cell responses to AZD1222 COVID-19 vaccine. Findings and caveats of the study: A mostly white British donor set with more females was recruited, and clonal diversity was possibly underestimated. Only five to seven individuals given AZD1222 were seropositive at baseline.

TCRdb's copy holds only in-frame clones and misses some; the assay was immunoSEQ multiplex PCR. The sample includes approximately 50,000 clones, around 88% seen only once; the top ten take less than 9%. CDR3 length: 16 residues. Trimming left V 0 bases short and J 1 base short, with 11 bases between. Germline V gives CDR1 LGHDT, CDR2 YNNKEL (reference sequence). With regard to this clone: The antigen is undetermined.

This clonotype was obtained from an adult who received the AZD1222 COVID-19 vaccine. The chain carries TRBV3-1 (or the pseudogene TRBV3-2) and TRBJ2-3; D is unclear. Source: peripheral blood, taken 28 days after the second AZD1222 dose. The chain's CDR3 is CASSQESVAGTDTQYF. The CDR3 coding sequence is TGTGCCAGCAGCCAAGAAAGTGTCGCGGGCACAGATACGCAGTATTTT.